These 22 T cell receptor beta chains came from one sample sequenced in a study of identical twins. MiXCR was run by TCRdb on the 5' RACE reads, yielding one entry per CDR3 protein. The sample has around 680,000 distinct CDR3 sequences, roughly 8% seen once; the top ten hold about 0.98%. These data are also associated with another study on yellow fever vaccine responses in identical twins.

The sequenced sample was PBMCs. The source of these receptors is a young woman in good health.

This clonotype was detected only a few times. The gene calls are TRBV29-1 and TRBJ2-3; 10 bases match TRBD2. With V trimmed by 7 bases and J by 4 bases, 5 bases remained unmatched. Germline V gene data show CDR1 as SQVTM and CDR2 as ANQGSEA. The CDR3 loop spans 13 amino acids. CDR3 sequence (DNA): TGCAGCGCCTTAGCGGGAGGATCAGATACGCAGTATTTT. It codes for CSALAGGSDTQYF.

This clonotype was recorded at least ten times. The CDR3 here is CASSLVGGNTGELFF. Written as DNA, the CDR3 is TGTGCCAGCAGCTTAGTGGGGGGAAACACCGGGGAGCTGTTTTTT. The rearrangement links TRBV11-2 to TRBJ2-2; D perhaps matches TRBD2 (6 bases). This CDR3 comprises 15 residues. V gave up 1 base and J gave up 2 bases, with 8 bases separating them. Per germline, CDR1 SGHAT and CDR2 FQNNGV. Looking up the rest from reference TRBV11-2 and TRBJ2-2 gives the full variable domain: EAGVAQSPRYKIIEKRQSVAFWCNPISGHATLYWYQQILGQGPKLLIQFQNNGVVDDSQLPKDRFSAERLKGVDSTLKIQPAKLEDSAVYLCASSLVGGNTGELFFGEGSRLTVL.

This clonotype appeared a few times. V and J are TRBV25-1 and TRBJ1-6, with 7 positions matching TRBD1. The CDR3 loop spans 15 amino acids. Germline CDR1 and CDR2: MGHDK and SYGVNS. The V and J ends lost 3 bases and 7 bases, in that order; junction bases with no gene match: 6. The CDR3 spells CASSEGARGNSPLHF. The CDR3 coding sequence is TGTGCCAGCAGTGAGGGAGCCAGGGGGAATTCACCCCTCCACTTT.

This clonotype occurred a few times. The V call is TRBV9, the J call TRBJ2-3; D gene uncertain. The CDR3 covers 15 residues. V was clipped by 0 bases and J by 0 bases, with 8 bases between them. CDR1 and CDR2 (germline): SGDLS, YYNGEE. CDR3 sequence: CASSVGYRSTDTQYF. Written as DNA, the CDR3 is TGTGCCAGCAGCGTAGGCTACCGAAGCACAGATACGCAGTATTTT.

This clonotype was seen a handful of times. V usage is TRBV7-8 and J usage is TRBJ2-7; D is ambiguous. Looked up from germline, CDR1 is SGHVS and CDR2 is FQNEAQ. V dropped 6 bases and J dropped 5 bases, with 20 bases sitting between them. This CDR3 spans 15 amino acids. The CDR3 DNA sequence: TGTGCCAGCAGGTCCCGTAACGAAGCTCTACACGAGCAGTACTTC. It codes for CASRSRNEALHEQYF.

In its sample, this clonotype was seen a few times. The chain couples TRBV4-2 to TRBJ2-5, with TRBD2 identical over 11 bases. Germline trimming cut 0 bases from V and 0 bases from J; bases unmatched to any gene: 9. This CDR3 is 19 amino acids long. Germline CDR1 and CDR2: LGHNA and YNFKEQ. The CDR3, as DNA: TGTGCCAGCAGCCAAGATTGGGCCCTAGCGGGGGGCTACCAAGAGACCCAGTACTTC. Translating it yields CASSQDWALAGGYQETQYF.

As DNA, the CDR3 is TGTGCCACCAGCAGCGACCGTCATGGAGCTAACTATGGCTACACCTTC. It translates to CATSSDRHGANYGYTF. This rearrangement joins TRBV15 to TRBJ1-2; D is unresolved. Germline-derived CDR1 and CDR2 are LNHNV and YYDKDF (reference sequence). This CDR3 has 16 amino acids. The V gene lost 3 bases and the J gene lost 0 bases, with 14 bases spanning the gap.

This chain uses TRBV12-3 or TRBV12-4 with TRBJ1-3, with TRBD1 matching 9 bases. This CDR3 has 16 amino acids. Trimming at V came to 6 bases and at J to 2 bases, leaving 8 bases not matched to a gene. The CDR3: CASRVRDRETGNTIYF. Here the CDR3 DNA reads TGTGCCAGCAGGGTCCGGGACAGGGAGACTGGAAACACCATATATTTT.

V usage is TRBV6-4 and J usage is TRBJ1-1; 7 nucleotides align to TRBD1. Germline V gives CDR1 MRHNA, CDR2 SNTAGT. This CDR3 region has 15 residues. The V gene end was trimmed by 6 bases and the J gene end by 0 bases; junction bases not matched to a gene: 7. This chain's CDR3 is CASRRGTAMNTEAFF. For the CDR3, the DNA is TGTGCCAGCAGACGGGGGACAGCCATGAACACTGAAGCTTTCTTT.

The chain has TRBV5-1 and TRBJ2-3; D is perhaps TRBD2 (7 bases). V lost 2 bases and J lost 2, with 15 bases in between. Germline CDR1 reads SGHRS; CDR2 reads YFSETQ. CDR3 size: 16 residues. The CDR3 bases are TGCGCCAGCAGCTTCGGAACGGGGGGCCTCACAGATACGCAGTATTTT. Residues: CASSFGTGGLTDTQYF.

A few counts support this clonotype. The rearrangement uses TRBV11-2 and TRBJ2-1; D not resolved. Trimming shortened V by 5 bases and J by 8 bases, and 19 bases separated the two germline ends. This CDR3 has 15 amino acids. The germline gives CDR1 SGHAT, CDR2 FQNNGV. CDR3: CASSPVQEPFHEQFF. The CDR3 DNA reads as TGTGCCAGCAGCCCAGTACAAGAGCCCTTCCATGAGCAGTTCTTC.

Concerning this clonotype itself: A read error may account for a junction end that differs from germline. The chain employs TRBV7-9 and TRBJ2-7; 7 bases match TRBD2. Germline-derived CDR1 and CDR2 are SEHNR and FQNEAQ (reference sequence). The CDR3 spans 15 residues. Written as DNA, the CDR3 is TGTGCCGGCAGCTTAGAACGGGACTACTCCTACGAGCAGTACTTC. The encoded protein is CAGSLERDYSYEQYF.

The V gene is TRBV27, the J gene TRBJ2-1; D may correspond to TRBD1 or TRBD2 (5 bases each). The germline gives CDR1 MNHEY, CDR2 SMNVEV (reference sequence). Trimming stripped 8 bases from V and 15 bases from J, with 35 bases between. The CDR3 extends over 17 amino acids. CDR3 in DNA: TGTGCCAGCTGGGGAGAATTAGGAGCTGGGGGTCTTGAGGGACGGTTCTTC. Protein sequence: CASWGELGAGGLEGRFF.

The chain has TRBV20-1 and TRBJ1-5, with TRBD1 identical over 11 bases. This CDR3 is 14 amino acids long. The germline CDR1 and CDR2 sequences are DFQATT and SNEGSKA (reference sequence). J lost 6 bases, V lost 1 base, and 2 bases had no gene match. The CDR3 sequence: CSARAGQGVQPQHF. The CDR3 region has the DNA TGCAGTGCTAGAGCGGGACAGGGGGTTCAGCCCCAGCATTTT.

The chain recombines TRBV7-2 with TRBJ2-7; 8 nucleotides agree with TRBD2. The CDR3 is 13 residues long. Looked up from germline, CDR1 is SGHTA and CDR2 is FQGNSA. The ends lost 3 bases at V and 6 bases at J; junction bases unmatched: 4. CDR3 loop: CASSLGLGREQYF. The DNA for the CDR3 is TGTGCCAGCAGCTTGGGACTAGGACGCGAGCAGTACTTC.

This clonotype was observed a handful of times. The chain is built from TRBV29-1 and TRBJ2-3; D could derive from TRBD1 or TRBD2 (5 bases each). V was trimmed by 7 bases and J by 2 bases, leaving 13 bases between them. CDR3 length equals 13 residues. Looked up from germline, CDR1 is SQVTM and CDR2 is ANQGSEA. The CDR3 sequence: CSATGPPTDTQYF. The DNA of the CDR3 is TGCAGCGCTACGGGACCCCCCACAGATACGCAGTATTTT.

In its sample, this clonotype was seen a few times. The chain recombines TRBV18 with TRBJ1-2; 8 bases are a match to TRBD1. From germline, CDR1 is KGHSH and CDR2 LQKENI. Germline trimming cut 3 bases from V and 0 bases from J; bases unmatched to any gene: 6. CDR3 length equals 16 residues. The CDR3 region has the DNA TGTGCCAGCTCACCGCTCGGACAGGGAACTAACTATGGCTACACCTTC. It specifies CASSPLGQGTNYGYTF.

This rearrangement joins TRBV6-1 to TRBJ1-6; TRBD1 matches at 7 bases. Germline trimming cut 5 bases from V and 10 bases from J; bases unmatched to any gene: 8. Germline CDR1 is MNHNS and CDR2 is SASEGT. The CDR3 has 14 residues. The CDR3 nucleotides read TGTGCCAGCAGTACCATAACAGGGGAATCACCCCTCCACTTT. It encodes CASSTITGESPLHF.

This clonotype was seen ten or more times. The J gene is TRBJ1-6, the V gene TRBV27; unclear D gene. The germline CDR1 and CDR2 sequences are MNHEY and SMNVEV (reference sequence). The CDR3 loop spans 17 amino acids. V lost 2 bases to trimming and J lost 10 bases, with 21 bases between them. The CDR3 loop reads CASSLRPGFNSVSPLHF. The CDR3 DNA reads TGTGCCAGCAGTTTAAGACCTGGGTTTAACTCGGTATCACCCCTCCACTTT.

This clonotype showed up many times. This chain uses TRBV25-1 with TRBJ2-5; D is perhaps TRBD1 or TRBD2 (5 bases each). Trimming removed 6 bases at V and 3 bases at J, with 11 bases between. This CDR3 comprises 13 residues. Germline V gene data show CDR1 as MGHDK and CDR2 as SYGVNS. The CDR3 nucleotides read TGTGCCAGCAGACAGTGGGGGAAAGAGACCCAGTACTTC. The encoded protein is CASRQWGKETQYF.

This clonotype was observed a few times. This chain joins TRBV29-1 and TRBJ1-1; 10 positions match TRBD1. Germline V CDR1 and CDR2: SQVTM, ANQGSEA. Trimming took 7 bases from V and 3 from J; bases not matched to a gene: 11. The CDR3 length is 15 residues. Here the CDR3 DNA reads TGCAGCGGAACTGGGAGACAGGGGGCTTACACTGAAGCTTTCTTT. Translated: CSGTGRQGAYTEAFF.

This clonotype was picked up a small number of times. As DNA, the CDR3 is TGTGCCAGTAGGACCCCCGATGGACCGAGTTCACCCCTCCACTTT. It specifies CASRTPDGPSSPLHF. The rearrangement uses TRBV19 and TRBJ1-6; D gene unclear. The germline gives CDR1 LNHDA, CDR2 SQIVND (reference sequence). V was clipped by 6 bases and J by 9 bases, with 18 bases between them. The CDR3 extends over 15 amino acids.